Sequencing of this T cell receptor (beta chain) was carried out in a study of circulating and synovial CD4+ cells in juvenile arthritis. Study-wide findings and caveats: Circulating pathogenic-like lymphocytes shared a substantially higher fraction of CDR3 sequences with synovium than bulk blood.

Patients with active juvenile idiopathic arthritis donated these samples. The repertoire was sequenced with immunoSEQ multiplex PCR; TCRdb's copy has only in-frame clones and lacks some. Of about 33,000 clones in the sample, 90% to 95% are singletons; the top ten hold less than 0.2%. Germline trimming cut 6 bases from V and 1 base from J; bases unmatched to any gene: 10. Germline CDR1 and CDR2: LNHDA and SQIVND (reference sequence). This CDR3 spans 17 amino acids. This clone has only a few counts. Its antigen is as yet unknown. Input material: CD4+ T cells from blood. The rearrangement joins TRBV19 to TRBJ2-4; TRBD1 matches at 9 bases. The TCR comes from a human donor with juvenile idiopathic arthritis. CDR3 sequence reads: CASSSTGQGNAKNIQYF. The DNA for the CDR3 is TGTGCCAGTAGCAGCACGGGACAGGGTAATGCCAAAAACATTCAGTACTTC.